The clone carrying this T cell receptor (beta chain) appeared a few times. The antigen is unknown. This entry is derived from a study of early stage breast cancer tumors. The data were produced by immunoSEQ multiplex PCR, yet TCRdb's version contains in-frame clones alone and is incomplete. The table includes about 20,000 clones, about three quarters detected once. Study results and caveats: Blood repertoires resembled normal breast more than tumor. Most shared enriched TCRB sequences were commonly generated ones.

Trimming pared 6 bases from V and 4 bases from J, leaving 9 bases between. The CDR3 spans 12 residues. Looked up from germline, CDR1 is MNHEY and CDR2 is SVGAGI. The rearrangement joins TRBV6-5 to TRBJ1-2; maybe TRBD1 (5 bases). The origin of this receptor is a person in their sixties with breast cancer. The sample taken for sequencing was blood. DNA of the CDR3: TGTGCCAGCAGAAGACAGAGCTATGGCTACACCTTC. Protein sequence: CASRRQSYGYTF.